What follows describes a single T cell receptor (beta chain). The sample comes from a study of blood T cells in healthy people across ages. Study-wide context: Template switching picked up about one barcoded beta molecule for each two T cells.

Primed by a sample-barcoded 5' primer and a J-beta primer mix, a second PCR proceeded for about 6 to 12 cycles. Sequencing recovered at least 3 million CDR3-containing paired-end reads from each sample. TCRdb fed the 5' RACE reads into MiXCR, producing one record per CDR3 protein. The sample records approximately 800,000 distinct CDR3 sequences, around 25% being singletons. Each sample gave at least 6 million isolated PBMCs. No fewer than 6 micrograms of total RNA were isolated from every sample. This same sample was also part of a study on T cells of mothers and their children.

The material sequenced was blood. The receptor comes from a boy younger than 18 in good health.

This CDR3 reads CASSALIGPGPGPTQYF. The DNA for the CDR3 is TGTGCCAGCTCAGCCCTGATAGGTCCGGGGCCTGGACCGACCCAGTACTTC. This chain connects TRBV18 to TRBJ2-5, with D perhaps TRBD1 or TRBD2 (5 bases each). The CDR3 sequence is 17 residues long. Trimming took off 5 bases at V and 7 bases at J, with 26 bases between the two ends. Per germline, CDR1 KGHSH and CDR2 LQKENI. Looking up the rest from reference TRBV18 and TRBJ2-5 gives the full variable domain: NAGVMQNPRHLVRRRGQEARLRCSPMKGHSHVYWYRQLPEEGLKFMVYLQKENIIDESGMPKERFSAEFPKEGPSILRIQQVVRGDSAAYFCASSALIGPGPGPTQYFGPGTRLLVL.